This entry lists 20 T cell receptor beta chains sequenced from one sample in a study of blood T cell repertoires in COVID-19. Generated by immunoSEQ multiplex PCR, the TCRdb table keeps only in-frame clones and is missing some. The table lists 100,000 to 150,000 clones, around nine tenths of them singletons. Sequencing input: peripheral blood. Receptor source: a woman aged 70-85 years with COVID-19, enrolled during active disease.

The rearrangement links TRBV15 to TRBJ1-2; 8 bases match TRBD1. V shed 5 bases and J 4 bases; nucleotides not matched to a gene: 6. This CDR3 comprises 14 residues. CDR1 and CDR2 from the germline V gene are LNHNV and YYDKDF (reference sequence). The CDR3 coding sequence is TGTGCCACCAGCCCGGGACAGGAGATCTATGGCTACACCTTC. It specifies CATSPGQEIYGYTF.

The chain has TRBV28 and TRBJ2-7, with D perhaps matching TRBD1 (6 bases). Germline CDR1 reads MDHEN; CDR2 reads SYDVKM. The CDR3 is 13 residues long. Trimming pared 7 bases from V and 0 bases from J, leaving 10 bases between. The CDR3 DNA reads TGTGCCAGCACCCAACAGGGCTCCTACGAGCAGTACTTC. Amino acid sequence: CASTQQGSYEQYF.

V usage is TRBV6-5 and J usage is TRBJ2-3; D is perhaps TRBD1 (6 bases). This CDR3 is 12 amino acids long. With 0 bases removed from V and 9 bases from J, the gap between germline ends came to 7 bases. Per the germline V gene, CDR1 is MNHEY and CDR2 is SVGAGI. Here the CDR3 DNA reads TGTGCCAGCAGTTACTCCGGGACAACGCAGTATTTT. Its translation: CASSYSGTTQYF.

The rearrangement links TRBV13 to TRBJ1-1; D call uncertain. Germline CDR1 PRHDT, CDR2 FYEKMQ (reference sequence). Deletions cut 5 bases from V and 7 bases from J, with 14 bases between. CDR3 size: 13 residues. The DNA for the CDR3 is TGTGCCAGCAGCCCCGCGGGAGCCTATGAAGCTTTCTTT. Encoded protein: CASSPAGAYEAFF. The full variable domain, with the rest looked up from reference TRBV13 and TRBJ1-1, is AAGVIQSPRHLIKEKRETATLKCYPIPRHDTVYWYQQGPGQDPQFLISFYEKMQSDKGSIPDRFSAQQFSDYHSELNMSSLELGDSALYFCASSPAGAYEAFFGQGTRLTVV.

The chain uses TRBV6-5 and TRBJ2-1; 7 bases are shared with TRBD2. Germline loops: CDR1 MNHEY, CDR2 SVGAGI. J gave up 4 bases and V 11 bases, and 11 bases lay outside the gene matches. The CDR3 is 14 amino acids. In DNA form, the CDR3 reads TGTGCCGCCAGCCGGGACTACCGTTACAATGAGCAGTTCTTC. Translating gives CAASRDYRYNEQFF.

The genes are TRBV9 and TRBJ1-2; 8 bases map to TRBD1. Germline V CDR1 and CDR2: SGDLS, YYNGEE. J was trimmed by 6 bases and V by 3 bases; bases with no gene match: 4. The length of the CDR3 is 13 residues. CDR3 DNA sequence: TGTGCCAGCAGCGCCGAGACAGGGGATGGCTACACCTTC. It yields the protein CASSAETGDGYTF.

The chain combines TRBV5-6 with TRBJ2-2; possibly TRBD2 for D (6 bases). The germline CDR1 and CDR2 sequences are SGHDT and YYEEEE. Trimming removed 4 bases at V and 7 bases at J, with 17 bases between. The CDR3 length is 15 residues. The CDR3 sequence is CASSVTPFGGGELFF. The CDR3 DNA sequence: TGTGCCAGCAGCGTTACCCCTTTCGGGGGCGGGGAGCTGTTTTTT.

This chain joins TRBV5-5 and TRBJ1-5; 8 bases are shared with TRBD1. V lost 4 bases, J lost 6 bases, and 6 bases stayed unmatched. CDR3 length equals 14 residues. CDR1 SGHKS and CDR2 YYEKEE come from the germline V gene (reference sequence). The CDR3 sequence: CASSPGDRGQPQHF. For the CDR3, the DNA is TGTGCCAGCAGCCCGGGAGACAGGGGTCAGCCCCAGCATTTT.

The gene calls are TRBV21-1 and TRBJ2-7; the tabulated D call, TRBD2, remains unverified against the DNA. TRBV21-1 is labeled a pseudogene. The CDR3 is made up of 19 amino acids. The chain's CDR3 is CASSKALCCLAALAYEQYF. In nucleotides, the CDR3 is TGTGCCAGCAGCAAAGCGCTTTGCTGTCTAGCGGCGCTTGCCTACGAGCAGTACTTC.

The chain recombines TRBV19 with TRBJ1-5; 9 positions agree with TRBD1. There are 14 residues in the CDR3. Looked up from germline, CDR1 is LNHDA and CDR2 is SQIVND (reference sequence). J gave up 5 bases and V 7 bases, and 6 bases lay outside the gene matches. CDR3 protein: CASKGQGFDQPQHF. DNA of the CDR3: TGTGCCAGTAAAGGACAGGGGTTTGATCAGCCCCAGCATTTT.

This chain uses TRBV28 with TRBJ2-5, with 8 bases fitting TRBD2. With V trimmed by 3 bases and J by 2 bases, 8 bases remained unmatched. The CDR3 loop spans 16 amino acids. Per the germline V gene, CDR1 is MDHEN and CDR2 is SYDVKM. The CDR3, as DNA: TGTGCCAGCAGTTTCCAAGGGACTAGGTTACAAGAGACCCAGTACTTC. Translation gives CASSFQGTRLQETQYF.

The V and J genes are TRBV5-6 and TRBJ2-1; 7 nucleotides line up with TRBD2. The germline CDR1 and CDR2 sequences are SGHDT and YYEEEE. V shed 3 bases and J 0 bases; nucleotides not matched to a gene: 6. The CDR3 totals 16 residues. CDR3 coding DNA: TGTGCCAGCAGCTCCGCCGGGGGGAGCTCCTACAATGAGCAGTTCTTC. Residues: CASSSAGGSSYNEQFF.

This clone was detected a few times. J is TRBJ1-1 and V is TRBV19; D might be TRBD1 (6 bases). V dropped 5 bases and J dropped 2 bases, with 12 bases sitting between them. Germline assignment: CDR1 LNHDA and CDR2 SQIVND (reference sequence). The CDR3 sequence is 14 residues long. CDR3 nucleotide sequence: TGTGCCAGTAGTGTCTACGGGACAAACACTGAAGCTTTCTTT. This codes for CASSVYGTNTEAFF.

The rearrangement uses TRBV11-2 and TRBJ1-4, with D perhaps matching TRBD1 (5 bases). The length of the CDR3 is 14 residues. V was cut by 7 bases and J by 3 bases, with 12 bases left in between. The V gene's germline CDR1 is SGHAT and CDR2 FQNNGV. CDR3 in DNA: TGTGCCAGCACCGCGGGGGTGGCTAATGAAAAACTGTTTTTT. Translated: CASTAGVANEKLFF.

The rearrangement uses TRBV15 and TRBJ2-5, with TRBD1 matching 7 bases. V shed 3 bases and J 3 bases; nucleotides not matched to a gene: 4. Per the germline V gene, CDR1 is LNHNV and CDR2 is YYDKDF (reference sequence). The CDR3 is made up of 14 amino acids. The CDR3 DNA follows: TGTGCCACCAGCAGCCGGGACAGCGAAGAGACCCAGTACTTC. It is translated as CATSSRDSEETQYF.

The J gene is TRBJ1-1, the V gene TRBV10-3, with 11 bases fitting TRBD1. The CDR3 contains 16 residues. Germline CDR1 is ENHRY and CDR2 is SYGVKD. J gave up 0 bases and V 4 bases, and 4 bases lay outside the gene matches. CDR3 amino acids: CAISAWDRGMNTEAFF. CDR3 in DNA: TGTGCCATCAGTGCCTGGGACAGGGGGATGAACACTGAAGCTTTCTTT.

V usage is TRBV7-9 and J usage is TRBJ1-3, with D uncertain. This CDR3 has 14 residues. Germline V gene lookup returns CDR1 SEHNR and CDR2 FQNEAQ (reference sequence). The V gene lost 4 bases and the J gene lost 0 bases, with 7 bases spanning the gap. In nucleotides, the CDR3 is TGTGCCAGCAGCTCACAGTTCTCTGGAAACACCATATATTTT. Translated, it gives CASSSQFSGNTIYF.

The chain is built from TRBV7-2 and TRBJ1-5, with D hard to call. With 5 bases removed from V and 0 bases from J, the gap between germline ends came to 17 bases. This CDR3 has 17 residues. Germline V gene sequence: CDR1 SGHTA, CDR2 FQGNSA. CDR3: CASSPRGRASSNQPQHF. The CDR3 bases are TGTGCCAGCAGCCCGCGGGGAAGGGCAAGTAGCAATCAGCCCCAGCATTTT.

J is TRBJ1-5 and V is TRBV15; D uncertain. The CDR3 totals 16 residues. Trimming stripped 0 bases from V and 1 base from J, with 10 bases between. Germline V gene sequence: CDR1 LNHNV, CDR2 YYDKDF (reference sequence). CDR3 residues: CATSRDLPGSNQPQHF. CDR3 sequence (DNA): TGTGCCACCAGCAGAGATTTGCCAGGAAGCAATCAGCCCCAGCATTTT. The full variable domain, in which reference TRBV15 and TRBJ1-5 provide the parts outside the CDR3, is DAMVIQNPRYQVTQFGKPVTLSCSQTLNHNVMYWYQQKSSQAPKLLFHYYDKDFNNEADTPDNFQSRRPNTSFCFLDIRSPGLGDTAMYLCATSRDLPGSNQPQHFGDGTRLSIL.

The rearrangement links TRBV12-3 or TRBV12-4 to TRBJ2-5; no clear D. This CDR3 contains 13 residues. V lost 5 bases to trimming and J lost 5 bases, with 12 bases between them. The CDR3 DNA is TGTGCCAGCAGTCCACAAATCAGGGAGACCCAGTACTTC. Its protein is CASSPQIRETQYF.